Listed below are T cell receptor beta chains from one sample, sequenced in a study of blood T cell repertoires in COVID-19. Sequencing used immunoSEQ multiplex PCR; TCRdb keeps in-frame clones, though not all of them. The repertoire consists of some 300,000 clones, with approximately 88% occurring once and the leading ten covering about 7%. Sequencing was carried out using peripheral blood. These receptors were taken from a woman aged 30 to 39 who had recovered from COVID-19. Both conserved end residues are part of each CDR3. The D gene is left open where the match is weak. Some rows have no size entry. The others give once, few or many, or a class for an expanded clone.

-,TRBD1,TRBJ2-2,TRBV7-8,TGTGCCAGCAGCTTAAGGACAGGGTTAACCGGGGAGCTGTTTTTT,CASSLRTGLTGELFF
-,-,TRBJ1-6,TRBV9,TGTGCCAGCAGCGTAGAACTGAATAATTCACCCCTCCACTTT,CASSVELNNSPLHF
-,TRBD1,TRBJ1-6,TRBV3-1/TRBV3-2,TGTGCCAGCAGCCAAACAAGACAGGGGCCCCTCCACTTT,CASSQTRQGPLHF
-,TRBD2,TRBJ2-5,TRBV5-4,TGTGCCAGCAGCCAGGAGCCTAGCGGGGGGGCTCGCCAAGAGACCCAGTACTTC,CASSQEPSGGARQETQYF
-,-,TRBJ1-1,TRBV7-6,TGTGCCAGCAGCCCCACGACAGGATCAAACACTGAAGCTTTCTTT,CASSPTTGSNTEAFF
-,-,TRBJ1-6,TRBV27,TGTGCCCCTGGGCAGGATCATTATTCACCCCTCCACTTT,CAPGQDHYSPLHF
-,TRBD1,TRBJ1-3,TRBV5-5,TGTGCCAGCAGCTTGGCTCCGGGACAGGTGTTGCAGACTGGAAACACCATATATTTT,CASSLAPGQVLQTGNTIYF
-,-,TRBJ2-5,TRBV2,TGTGCCAGCAGTGCGGTGCGGGAGACCCAGTACTTC,CASSAVRETQYF
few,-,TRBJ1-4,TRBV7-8,TGTGCCAGCAGCAACTCCCTGCCTAATGAAAAACTGTTTTTT,CASSNSLPNEKLFF
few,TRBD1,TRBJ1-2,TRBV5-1,TGCGCCAGCAGCCCCGGGACAGTGTCTGGCTACACCTTC,CASSPGTVSGYTF
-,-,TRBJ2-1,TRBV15,TGTGCCACCAGCAGTGAGTTAGAGAGAGAGCAGTTCTTC,CATSSELEREQFF
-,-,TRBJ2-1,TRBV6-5,TGTGCCAGCAGCCCCGCGAGGAATGAGCAGTTCTTC,CASSPARNEQFF